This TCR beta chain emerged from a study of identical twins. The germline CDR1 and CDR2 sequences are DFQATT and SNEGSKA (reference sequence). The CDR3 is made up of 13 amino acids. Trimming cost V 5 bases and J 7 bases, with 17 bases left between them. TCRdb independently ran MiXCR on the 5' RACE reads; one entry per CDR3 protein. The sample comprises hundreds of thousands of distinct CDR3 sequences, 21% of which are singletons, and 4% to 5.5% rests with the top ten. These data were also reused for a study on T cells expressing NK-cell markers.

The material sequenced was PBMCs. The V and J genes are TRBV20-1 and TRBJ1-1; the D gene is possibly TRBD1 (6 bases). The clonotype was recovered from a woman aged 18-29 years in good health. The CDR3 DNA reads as TGCAGTGCTCGGAACAGGGCCTTCCGTGAAGCTTTCTTT. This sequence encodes CSARNRAFREAFF.